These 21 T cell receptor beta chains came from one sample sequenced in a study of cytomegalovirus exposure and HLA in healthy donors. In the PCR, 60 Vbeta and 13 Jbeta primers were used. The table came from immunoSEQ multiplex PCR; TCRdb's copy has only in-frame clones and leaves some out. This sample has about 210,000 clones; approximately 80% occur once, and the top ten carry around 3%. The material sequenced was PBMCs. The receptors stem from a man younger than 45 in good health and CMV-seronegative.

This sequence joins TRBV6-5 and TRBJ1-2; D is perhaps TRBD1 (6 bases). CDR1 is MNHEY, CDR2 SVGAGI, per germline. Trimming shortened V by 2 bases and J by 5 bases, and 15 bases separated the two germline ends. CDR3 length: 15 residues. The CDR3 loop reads CASSYIQGLVYGYTF. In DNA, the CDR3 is TGTGCCAGCAGTTACATTCAGGGGCTCGTGTATGGCTACACCTTC.

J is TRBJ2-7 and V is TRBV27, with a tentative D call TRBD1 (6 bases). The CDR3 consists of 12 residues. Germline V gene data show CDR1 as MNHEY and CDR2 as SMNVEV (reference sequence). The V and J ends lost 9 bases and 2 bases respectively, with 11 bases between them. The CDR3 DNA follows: TGTGCCAGGCCGGGACACCCCTACGAGCAGTACTTC. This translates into CARPGHPYEQYF.

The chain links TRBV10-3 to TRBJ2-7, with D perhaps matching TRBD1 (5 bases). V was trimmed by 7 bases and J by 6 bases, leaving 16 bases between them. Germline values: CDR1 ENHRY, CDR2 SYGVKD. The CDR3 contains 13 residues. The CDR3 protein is CAITATEVSEQYF. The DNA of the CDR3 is TGTGCCATCACCGCGACAGAGGTGAGCGAGCAGTACTTC.

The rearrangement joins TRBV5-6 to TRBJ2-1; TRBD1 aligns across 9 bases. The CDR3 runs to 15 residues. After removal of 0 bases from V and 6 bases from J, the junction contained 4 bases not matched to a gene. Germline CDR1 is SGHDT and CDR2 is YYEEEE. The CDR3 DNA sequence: TGTGCCAGCAGCTTGGAGGGACAGGGCCTCAATGAGCAGTTCTTC. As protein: CASSLEGQGLNEQFF.

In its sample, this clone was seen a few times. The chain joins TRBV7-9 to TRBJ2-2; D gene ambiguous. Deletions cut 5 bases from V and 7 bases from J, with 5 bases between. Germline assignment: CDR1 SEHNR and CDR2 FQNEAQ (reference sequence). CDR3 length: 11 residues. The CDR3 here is CASSPYGELFF. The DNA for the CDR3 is TGTGCCAGCAGCCCTTACGGGGAGCTGTTTTTT.

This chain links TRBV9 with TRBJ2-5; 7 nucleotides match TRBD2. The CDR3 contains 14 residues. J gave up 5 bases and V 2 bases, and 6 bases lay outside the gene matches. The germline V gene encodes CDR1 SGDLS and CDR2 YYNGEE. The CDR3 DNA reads TGTGCCAGCAGCGTTGGGGAGGGGTACGAGACCCAGTACTTC. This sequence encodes CASSVGEGYETQYF. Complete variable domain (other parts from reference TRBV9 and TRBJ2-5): DSGVTQTPKHLITATGQRVTLRCSPRSGDLSVYWYQQSLDQGLQFLIQYYNGEERAKGNILERFSAQQFPDLHSELNLSSLELGDSALYFCASSVGEGYETQYFGPGTRLLVL.

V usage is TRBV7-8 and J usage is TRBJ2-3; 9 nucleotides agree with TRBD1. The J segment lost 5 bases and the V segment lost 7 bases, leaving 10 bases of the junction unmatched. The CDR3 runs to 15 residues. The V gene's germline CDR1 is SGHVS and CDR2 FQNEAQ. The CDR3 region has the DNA TGTGCCAGCACCTTTACAGGGGGCGGAGTAGATACGCAGTATTTT. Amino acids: CASTFTGGGVDTQYF.

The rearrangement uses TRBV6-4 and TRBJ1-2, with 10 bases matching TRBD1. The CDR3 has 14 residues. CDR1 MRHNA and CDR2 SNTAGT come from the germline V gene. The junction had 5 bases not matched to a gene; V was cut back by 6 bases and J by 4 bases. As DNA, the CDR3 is TGTGCCAGCAGCCCGGGACAGGGGTCCTATGGCTACACCTTC. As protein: CASSPGQGSYGYTF.

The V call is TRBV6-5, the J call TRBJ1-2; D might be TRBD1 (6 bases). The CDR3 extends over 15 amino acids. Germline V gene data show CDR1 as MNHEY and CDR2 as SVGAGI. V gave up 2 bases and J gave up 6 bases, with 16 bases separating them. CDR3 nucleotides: TGTGCCAGCAGTTACGTCCGGGACAATCCTGATGGCTACACCTTC. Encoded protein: CASSYVRDNPDGYTF.

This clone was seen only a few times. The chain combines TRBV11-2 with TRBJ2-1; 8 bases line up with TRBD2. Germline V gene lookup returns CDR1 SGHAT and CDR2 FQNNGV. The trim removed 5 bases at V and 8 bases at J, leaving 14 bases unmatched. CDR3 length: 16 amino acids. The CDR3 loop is CASSPRSGTSNDEQFF. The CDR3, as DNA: TGTGCCAGCAGCCCGCGTTCCGGGACTAGTAACGATGAGCAGTTCTTC. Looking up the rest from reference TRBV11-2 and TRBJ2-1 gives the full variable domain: EAGVAQSPRYKIIEKRQSVAFWCNPISGHATLYWYQQILGQGPKLLIQFQNNGVVDDSQLPKDRFSAERLKGVDSTLKIQPAKLEDSAVYLCASSPRSGTSNDEQFFGPGTRLTVL.

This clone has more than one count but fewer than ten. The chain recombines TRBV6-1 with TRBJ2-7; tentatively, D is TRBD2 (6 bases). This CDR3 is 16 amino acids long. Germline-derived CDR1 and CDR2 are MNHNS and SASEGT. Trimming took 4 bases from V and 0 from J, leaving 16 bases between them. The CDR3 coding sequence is TGTGCCAGCAGTGGTTTTAGTGGAGGGCGCTCCTACGAGCAGTACTTC. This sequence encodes CASSGFSGGRSYEQYF.

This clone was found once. The DNA for the CDR3 is TGCGCCAGCAGCCAAAGGGGGAACACTGAAGCTTTCTTT. It translates to CASSQRGNTEAFF. The rearrangement links TRBV4-1 to TRBJ1-1; D is possibly TRBD1 (5 bases). The CDR3 has 13 amino acids. The V gene lost 2 bases and the J gene lost 1 base, with 5 bases spanning the gap. Germline values: CDR1 MGHRA, CDR2 YSYEKL.

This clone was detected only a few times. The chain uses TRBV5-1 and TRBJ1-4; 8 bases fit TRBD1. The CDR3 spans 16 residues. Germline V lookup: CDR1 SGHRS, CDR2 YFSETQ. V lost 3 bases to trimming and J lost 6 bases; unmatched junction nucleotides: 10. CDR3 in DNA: TGCGCCAGCAGCTGGGGGGGACAGGCCCCTGATGAAAAACTGTTTTTT. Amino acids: CASSWGGQAPDEKLFF.

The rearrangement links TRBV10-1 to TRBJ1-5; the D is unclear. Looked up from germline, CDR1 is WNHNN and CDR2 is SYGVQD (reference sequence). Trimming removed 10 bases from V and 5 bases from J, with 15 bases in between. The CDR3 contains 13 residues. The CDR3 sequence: CAIRGPAYQPQHF. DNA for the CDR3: TGCGCCATCCGGGGTCCGGCCTATCAGCCCCAGCATTTT.

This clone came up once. CDR3 amino acids: CASSSLGGQPQHF. CDR3 coding DNA: TGTGCCAGCAGCTCCTTGGGGGGTCAGCCCCAGCATTTT. This sequence joins TRBV28 and TRBJ1-5, with D perhaps TRBD1 (5 bases). The CDR3 covers 13 residues. Trimming left V 6 bases short and J 6 bases short, with 12 bases between. Germline CDR1 is MDHEN and CDR2 is SYDVKM.

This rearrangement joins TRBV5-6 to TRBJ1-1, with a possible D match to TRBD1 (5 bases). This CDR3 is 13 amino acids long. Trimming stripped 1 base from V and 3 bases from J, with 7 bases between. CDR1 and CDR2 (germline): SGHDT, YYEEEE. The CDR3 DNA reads TGTGCCAGCAGCTTGACGGGGGACACTGAAGCTTTCTTT. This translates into CASSLTGDTEAFF.

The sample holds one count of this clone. The CDR3, as DNA: TGTGCCAGCAGTTCTGGACAGGGTGGGGACTATGGCTACACCTTC. Its translation is CASSSGQGGDYGYTF. The J gene is TRBJ1-2, the V gene TRBV6-5; 8 nucleotides line up with TRBD1. With V trimmed by 4 bases and J by 3 bases, 7 bases remained unmatched. In germline, CDR1 is MNHEY, CDR2 SVGAGI. The CDR3 spans 15 residues.

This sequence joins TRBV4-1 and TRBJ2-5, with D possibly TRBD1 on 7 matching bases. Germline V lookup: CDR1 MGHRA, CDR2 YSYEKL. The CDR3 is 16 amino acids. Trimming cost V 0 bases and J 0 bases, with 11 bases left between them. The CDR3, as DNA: TGCGCCAGCAGCCAAGATGGCAGGGGGGACCAAGAGACCCAGTACTTC. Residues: CASSQDGRGDQETQYF.

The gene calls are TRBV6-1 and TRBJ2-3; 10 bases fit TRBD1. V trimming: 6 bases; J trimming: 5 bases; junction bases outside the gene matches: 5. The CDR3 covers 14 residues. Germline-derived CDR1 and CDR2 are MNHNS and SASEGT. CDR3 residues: CASRDRGYEDTQYF. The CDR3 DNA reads TGTGCCAGCAGGGACAGGGGGTATGAAGATACGCAGTATTTT.

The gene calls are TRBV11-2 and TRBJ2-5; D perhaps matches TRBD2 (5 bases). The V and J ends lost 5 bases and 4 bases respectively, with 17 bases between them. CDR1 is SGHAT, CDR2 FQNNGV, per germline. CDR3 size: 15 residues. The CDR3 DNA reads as TGTGCCAGCAGCCTCAATCTGGACTGGAGAGAGACCCAGTACTTC. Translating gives CASSLNLDWRETQYF. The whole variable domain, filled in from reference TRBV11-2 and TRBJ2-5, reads EAGVAQSPRYKIIEKRQSVAFWCNPISGHATLYWYQQILGQGPKLLIQFQNNGVVDDSQLPKDRFSAERLKGVDSTLKIQPAKLEDSAVYLCASSLNLDWRETQYFGPGTRLLVL.

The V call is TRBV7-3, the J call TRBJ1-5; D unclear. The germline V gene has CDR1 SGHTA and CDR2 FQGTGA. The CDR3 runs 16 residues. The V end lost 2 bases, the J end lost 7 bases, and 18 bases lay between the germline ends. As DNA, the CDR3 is TGTGCCAGCAGCTTACAGTTGCGCGGAGCACGGCAGCCCCAGCATTTT. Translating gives CASSLQLRGARQPQHF.